This TCR delta chain derives from a study of DNA immune sequencing with unique molecular identifiers. Primers for all 8 TRDV and 4 TRDJ genes amplified genomic DNA in 32-plex. In 2 to 4 barcoding PCR cycles, molecules received a 12-nucleotide UMI, then adapter PCR followed. TCRdb repeated clone calling on the multiplex PCR reads with CATT. This sample has about 5,200 delta-chain clones, with about a tenth found just once. V lost 0 bases to trimming and J lost 1 base; unmatched junction nucleotides: 23. CDR3 length: 22 residues. CDR1 is TSWWSYY, CDR2 QGS, per germline. This receptor was identified in a human donor in good health. V is TRDV1 and J is TRDJ1; 7 bases match TRDD2. Assignment of the J gene here rests on matching the DNA to germline, because TCRdb gives none. Sequencing used gamma-delta T cells enriched from blood buffy coat, or unenriched PBMCs (not recorded which). CDR3: CALGELFPLFPTLGGPTDKLIF. DNA for the CDR3: TGTGCTCTTGGGGAACTATTCCCCCTTTTTCCTACCCTCGGGGGTCCCACCGATAAACTCATCTTT.